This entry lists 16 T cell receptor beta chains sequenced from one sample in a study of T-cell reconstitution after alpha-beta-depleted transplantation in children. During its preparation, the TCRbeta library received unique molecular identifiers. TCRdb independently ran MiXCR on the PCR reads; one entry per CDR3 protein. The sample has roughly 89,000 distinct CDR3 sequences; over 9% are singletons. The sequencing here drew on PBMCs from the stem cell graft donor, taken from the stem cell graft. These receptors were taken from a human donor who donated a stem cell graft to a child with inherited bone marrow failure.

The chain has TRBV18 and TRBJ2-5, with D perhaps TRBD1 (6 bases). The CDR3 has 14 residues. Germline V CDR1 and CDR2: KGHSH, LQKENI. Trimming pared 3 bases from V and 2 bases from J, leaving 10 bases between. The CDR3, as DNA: TGTGCCAGCTCACCCCAGGGGATTCAAGAGACCCAGTACTTC. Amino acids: CASSPQGIQETQYF.

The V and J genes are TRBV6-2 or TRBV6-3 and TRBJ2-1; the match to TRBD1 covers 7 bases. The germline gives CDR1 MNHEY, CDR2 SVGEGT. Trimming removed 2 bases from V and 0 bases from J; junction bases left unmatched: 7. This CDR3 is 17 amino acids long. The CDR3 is CASSYDDRAFSYNEQFF. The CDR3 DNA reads TGTGCCAGCAGTTACGACGACAGGGCTTTCTCCTACAATGAGCAGTTCTTC.

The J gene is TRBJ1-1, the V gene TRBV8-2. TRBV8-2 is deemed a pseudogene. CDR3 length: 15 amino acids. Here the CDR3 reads CASSSGLLCGTEAFF. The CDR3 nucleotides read TGTGCCAGCAGCTCCGGGCTCCTCTGTGGGACTGAAGCTTTCTTT.

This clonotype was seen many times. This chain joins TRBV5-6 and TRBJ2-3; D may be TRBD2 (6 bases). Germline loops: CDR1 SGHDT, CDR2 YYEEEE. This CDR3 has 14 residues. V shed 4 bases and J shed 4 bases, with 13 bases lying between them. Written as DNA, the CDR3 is TGTGCCAGCAGCCCCCGAGGGGACTCAGATACGCAGTATTTT. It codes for CASSPRGDSDTQYF. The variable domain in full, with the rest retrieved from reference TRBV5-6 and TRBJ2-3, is DAGVTQSPTHLIKTRGQQVTLRCSPKSGHDTVSWYQQALGQGPQFIFQYYEEEERQRGNFPDRFSGHQFPNYSSELNVNALLLGDSALYLCASSPRGDSDTQYFGPGTRLTVL.

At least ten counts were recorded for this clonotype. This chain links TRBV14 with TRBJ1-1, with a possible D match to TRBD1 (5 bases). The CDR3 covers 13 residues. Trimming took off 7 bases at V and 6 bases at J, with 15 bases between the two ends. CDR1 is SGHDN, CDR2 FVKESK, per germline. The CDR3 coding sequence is TGTGCCAGCATCCCGACAGATAACGCTGAAGCTTTCTTT. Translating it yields CASIPTDNAEAFF.

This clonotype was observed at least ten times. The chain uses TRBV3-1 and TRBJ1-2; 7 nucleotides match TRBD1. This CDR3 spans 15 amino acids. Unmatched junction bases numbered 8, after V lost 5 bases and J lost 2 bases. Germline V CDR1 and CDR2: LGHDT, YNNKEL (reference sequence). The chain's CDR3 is CASSNVDRANYGYTF. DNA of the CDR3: TGTGCCAGCAGCAACGTAGACAGGGCCAACTATGGCTACACCTTC.

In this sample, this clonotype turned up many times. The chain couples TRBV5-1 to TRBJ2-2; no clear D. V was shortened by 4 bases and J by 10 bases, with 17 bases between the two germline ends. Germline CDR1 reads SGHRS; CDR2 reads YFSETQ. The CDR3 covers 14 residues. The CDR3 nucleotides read TGCGCCAGCAGCCTGCTGGCGGTGTCCGTGGAGCTGTTTTTT. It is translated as CASSLLAVSVELFF.

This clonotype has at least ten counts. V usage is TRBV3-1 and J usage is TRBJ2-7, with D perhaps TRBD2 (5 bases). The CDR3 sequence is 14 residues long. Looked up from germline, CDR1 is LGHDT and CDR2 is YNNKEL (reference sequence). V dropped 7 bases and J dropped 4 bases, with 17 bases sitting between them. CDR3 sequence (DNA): TGTGCCAGCACCGGGGTCGGTCGTTTATACGAGCAGTACTTC. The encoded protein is CASTGVGRLYEQYF.

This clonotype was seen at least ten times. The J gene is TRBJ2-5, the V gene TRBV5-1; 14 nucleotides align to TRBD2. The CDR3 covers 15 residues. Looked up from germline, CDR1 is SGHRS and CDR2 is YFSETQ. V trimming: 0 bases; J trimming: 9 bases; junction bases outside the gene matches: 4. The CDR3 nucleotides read TGCGCCAGCAGCTTGGTGACTAGCGGGAGGGGGGCCCAGTACTTC. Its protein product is CASSLVTSGRGAQYF.

The CDR3 sequence: CSALPGNTEAFF. The DNA of the CDR3 is TGCAGTGCTCTTCCAGGGAACACTGAAGCTTTCTTT. V is TRBV20-1 and J is TRBJ1-1; unclear D gene. This CDR3 has 12 residues. Per germline, CDR1 DFQATT and CDR2 SNEGSKA (reference sequence). Between the trimmed V and J ends, which lost 5 bases and 1 base, there was a span of 8 bases.

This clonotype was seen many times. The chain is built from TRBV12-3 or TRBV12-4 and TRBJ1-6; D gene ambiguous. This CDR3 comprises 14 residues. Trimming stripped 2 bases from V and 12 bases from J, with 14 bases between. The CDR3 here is CASSLSGSRLPLHF. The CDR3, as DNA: TGTGCCAGCAGTTTATCGGGCAGCCGTCTACCCCTCCACTTT.

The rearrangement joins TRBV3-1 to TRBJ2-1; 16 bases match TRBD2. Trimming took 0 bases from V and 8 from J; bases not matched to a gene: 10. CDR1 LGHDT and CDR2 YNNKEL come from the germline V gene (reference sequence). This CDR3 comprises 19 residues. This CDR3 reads CASSQDGGLAGGWRDEQFF. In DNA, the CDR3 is TGTGCCAGCAGCCAAGATGGGGGACTAGCGGGGGGGTGGCGGGATGAGCAGTTCTTC.

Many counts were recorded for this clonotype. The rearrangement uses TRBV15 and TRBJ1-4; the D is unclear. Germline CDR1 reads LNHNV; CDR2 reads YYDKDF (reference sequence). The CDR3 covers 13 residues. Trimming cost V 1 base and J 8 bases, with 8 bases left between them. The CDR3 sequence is CATSRVNAEKLFF. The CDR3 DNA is TGTGCCACCAGCAGAGTCAATGCGGAAAAACTGTTTTTT.

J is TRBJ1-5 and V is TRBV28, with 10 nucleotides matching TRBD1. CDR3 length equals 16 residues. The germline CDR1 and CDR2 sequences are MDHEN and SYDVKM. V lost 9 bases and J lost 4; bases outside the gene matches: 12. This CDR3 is CARGPGDRGGNQPQHF. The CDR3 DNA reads TGTGCCAGGGGCCCCGGGGACAGGGGTGGTAATCAGCCCCAGCATTTT.

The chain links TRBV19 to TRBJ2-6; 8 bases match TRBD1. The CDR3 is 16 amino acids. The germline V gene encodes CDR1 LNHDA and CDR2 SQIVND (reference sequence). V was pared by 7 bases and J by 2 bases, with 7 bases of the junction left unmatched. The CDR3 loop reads CASKRQGMAGANVLTF. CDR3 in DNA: TGTGCCAGTAAGAGACAGGGGATGGCTGGGGCCAACGTCCTGACTTTC.

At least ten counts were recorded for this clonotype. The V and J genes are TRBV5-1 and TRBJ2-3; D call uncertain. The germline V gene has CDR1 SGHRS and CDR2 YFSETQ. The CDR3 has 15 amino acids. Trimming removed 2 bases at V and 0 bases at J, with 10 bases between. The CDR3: CASSLSGVSTDTQYF. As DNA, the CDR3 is TGCGCCAGCAGCTTAAGTGGGGTCAGCACAGATACGCAGTATTTT.